These 29 T cell receptor beta chains share one sample of origin, sequenced in a study of OX40 agonist ivuxolimab in advanced cancers. Sequencing was performed with immunoSEQ multiplex PCR; in TCRdb, only in-frame clones are kept and a portion is missing. The table lists tens of thousands of clones, 88% of them singletons, with about 0.45% in the top ten. The source material was CD4+ or CD8+ T cells sorted from blood, sampled in a trial of the OX40 agonist ivuxolimab. Every receptor here comes from an adult with an advanced solid tumor such as melanoma, head and neck, liver or kidney cancer.

The rearrangement uses TRBV5-1 and TRBJ1-2; TRBD1 might be the D (5 bases). The CDR3 length is 13 residues. Trimming stripped 0 bases from V and 11 bases from J, with 14 bases between. Germline V gives CDR1 SGHRS, CDR2 YFSETQ. The DNA for the CDR3 is TGCGCCAGCAGCTTGGAAGAAATTTCAGGGTACACCTTC. Its protein product is CASSLEEISGYTF.

The genes are TRBV11-1 and TRBJ2-5; D might be TRBD1 (5 bases). The CDR3 runs to 14 residues. The V end was cut by 5 bases, the J end by 7 bases, with 17 bases between. CDR1 is SGHAT and CDR2 is FQDESV in the germline V gene (reference sequence). The CDR3 DNA reads as TGTGCCAGCAGCCCTCGGAGATCCACAGGGACCCAGTACTTC. This encodes CASSPRRSTGTQYF.

This chain connects TRBV15 to TRBJ2-3; D is possibly TRBD1 (6 bases). The CDR3 sequence is 13 residues long. Germline CDR1 and CDR2: LNHNV and YYDKDF (reference sequence). Deletions cut 5 bases from V and 6 bases from J, with 12 bases between. The CDR3 nucleotides read TGTGCCACCAGCGGGCAAACAGGGGATACGCAGTATTTT. It yields the protein CATSGQTGDTQYF.

This sequence joins TRBV7-6 and TRBJ2-5; possibly TRBD2 for D (5 bases). This CDR3 contains 13 residues. In germline, CDR1 is SGHVS, CDR2 FNYEAQ. Trimming took 3 bases from V and 4 from J, leaving 9 bases between them. CDR3 residues: CASSFLARETQYF. In DNA, the CDR3 is TGTGCCAGCAGCTTCCTAGCTAGAGAGACCCAGTACTTC.

The chain combines TRBV5-1 with TRBJ2-5; tentative D call: TRBD2 (6 bases). Per the germline V gene, CDR1 is SGHRS and CDR2 is YFSETQ. V gave up 4 bases and J gave up 2 bases, with 15 bases separating them. The CDR3 consists of 15 residues. CDR3: CASSPSGRIQETQYF. In nucleotides, the CDR3 is TGCGCCAGCAGCCCCTCTGGGAGGATTCAAGAGACCCAGTACTTC.

J is TRBJ2-7 and V is TRBV18; D is uncertain. V gave up 1 base and J gave up 2 bases, with 12 bases separating them. The CDR3 is made up of 15 amino acids. Per the germline V gene, CDR1 is KGHSH and CDR2 is LQKENI. The CDR3, as DNA: TGTGCCAGCTCACCACAAACGGGCGGAGCCTACGAGCAGTACTTC. Protein product: CASSPQTGGAYEQYF.

V and J are TRBV6-6 and TRBJ1-2; D call uncertain. Germline values: CDR1 MNHNY, CDR2 SVGAGI (reference sequence). V lost 7 bases and J lost 4, with 7 bases in between. The CDR3 sequence is 11 residues long. This CDR3 is CASTDFYGYTF. The CDR3 nucleotides read TGTGCCAGCACAGACTTCTATGGCTACACCTTC.

The chain employs TRBV6-5 and TRBJ2-3, with 8 bases aligning to TRBD1. The germline V gene encodes CDR1 MNHEY and CDR2 SVGAGI. The V segment lost 2 bases and the J segment 4 bases; nucleotides outside the gene matches: 5. This CDR3 has 15 amino acids. This CDR3 reads CASSYQTGAADTQYF. The CDR3 nucleotides are TGTGCCAGCAGTTACCAGACAGGGGCTGCAGATACGCAGTATTTT.

The rearrangement links TRBV4-3 to TRBJ1-2; no firm D call. V shed 0 bases and J shed 3 bases, with 11 bases lying between them. CDR1 is LGHNA, CDR2 YSLEER, per germline. This CDR3 contains 15 residues. The CDR3 is CASSQDQASYYGYTF. The DNA of the CDR3 is TGCGCCAGCAGCCAAGATCAGGCCTCCTACTATGGCTACACCTTC.

This clone has just a few counts. The conserved closing phenylalanine or tryptophan is absent in this CDR3, likely reflecting a read error. The chain couples TRBV27 to TRBJ1-6; TRBD1 might be the D (6 bases). This CDR3 comprises 19 residues. Between the trimmed V and J ends, which lost 5 bases and 6 bases, there was a span of 26 bases. The germline V gene has CDR1 MNHEY and CDR2 SMNVEV (reference sequence). The DNA for the CDR3 is TGTGCCAGCAGTCCTCTAGGGACACCCAAAGGGGGAGGTAATTCACCCCTCCACCTT. Protein sequence: CASSPLGTPKGGGNSPLHL.

The rearrangement links TRBV6-6 to TRBJ2-1, with unresolved D. Germline CDR1 and CDR2: MNHNY and SVGAGI (reference sequence). V lost 0 bases and J lost 14, with 8 bases in between. The CDR3 has 11 residues. CDR3 DNA: TGTGCCAGCAGTTACTCGGGGTACAAGTTCTTC. This codes for CASSYSGYKFF.

V and J are TRBV9 and TRBJ2-2; 8 nucleotides match TRBD1. J was trimmed by 6 bases and V by 1 base; bases with no gene match: 11. Germline CDR1 is SGDLS and CDR2 is YYNGEE. The CDR3 sequence is 17 residues long. Here the CDR3 reads CASSVTGQGVLPGELFF. The DNA of the CDR3 is TGTGCCAGCAGCGTAACTGGACAGGGAGTGTTACCCGGGGAGCTGTTTTTT.

The V call is TRBV2, the J call TRBJ2-4; D not certain. CDR3 length equals 13 residues. CDR1 is SNHLY, CDR2 FYNNEI, per germline. V shed 6 bases and J shed 2 bases, with 8 bases lying between them. CDR3 in amino acids: CASRGRTKNIQYF. The CDR3 DNA sequence: TGTGCCAGCAGGGGTCGGACCAAAAACATTCAGTACTTC.

The chain combines TRBV4-3 with TRBJ2-1; 9 bases line up with TRBD2. Unmatched junction bases numbered 9, after V lost 4 bases and J lost 8 bases. CDR1 LGHNA and CDR2 YSLEER come from the germline V gene. This CDR3 has 15 residues. CDR3 region: CASSPRPSGAHEQFF. Written as DNA, the CDR3 is TGCGCCAGCAGCCCCCGTCCTAGCGGGGCCCATGAGCAGTTCTTC.

In this sample, this clone turned up once. V is TRBV18 and J is TRBJ2-7; 9 nucleotides match TRBD1. J lost 4 bases, V lost 3 bases, and 4 bases had no gene match. Germline V lookup: CDR1 KGHSH, CDR2 LQKENI. This CDR3 region has 14 residues. The CDR3 loop is CASSPGDRAYEQYF. Written as DNA, the CDR3 is TGTGCCAGCTCACCGGGGGACAGGGCGTACGAGCAGTACTTC. The whole variable domain, filled in from reference TRBV18 and TRBJ2-7, reads NAGVMQNPRHLVRRRGQEARLRCSPMKGHSHVYWYRQLPEEGLKFMVYLQKENIIDESGMPKERFSAEFPKEGPSILRIQQVVRGDSAAYFCASSPGDRAYEQYFGPGTRLTVT.

The V gene is TRBV11-2, the J gene TRBJ1-4, with TRBD1 as a possible D gene (6 bases). Germline CDR1 and CDR2: SGHAT and FQNNGV. The CDR3 contains 15 residues. Trimming removed 5 bases at V and 5 bases at J, with 15 bases between. CDR3 DNA sequence: TGTGCCAGCAGCAGAACAGGGCCCCCGAATGAAAAACTGTTTTTT. Translation gives CASSRTGPPNEKLFF.

The chain links TRBV4-1 to TRBJ2-6; D is perhaps TRBD1 (6 bases). Between the trimmed V and J ends, which lost 3 bases and 8 bases, there was a span of 20 bases. Germline loops: CDR1 MGHRA, CDR2 YSYEKL. The CDR3 is 17 residues long. The DNA for the CDR3 is TGCGCCAGCAGCCACTTGGACAGACCAAACCGGTCCAACGTCCTGACTTTC. Protein sequence: CASSHLDRPNRSNVLTF.

CDR3 region: CASSFYGTTGTEAFF. CDR3 nucleotides: TGTGCCAGCAGCTTTTATGGGACCACAGGTACTGAAGCTTTCTTT. This chain connects TRBV5-6 to TRBJ1-1, with a possible D match to TRBD1 (5 bases). Germline V lookup: CDR1 SGHDT, CDR2 YYEEEE. The CDR3 runs 15 residues. Trimming stripped 2 bases from V and 5 bases from J, with 16 bases between.

The chain carries TRBV5-1 and TRBJ2-3, with D tentatively TRBD2 (6 bases). Per germline, CDR1 SGHRS and CDR2 YFSETQ. V was pared by 0 bases and J by 6 bases, with 17 bases between. CDR3 length: 16 residues. The CDR3 region has the DNA TGCGCCAGCAGCTTGGGGGCGACCGGGGGATCGGATACGCAGTATTTT. Protein sequence: CASSLGATGGSDTQYF.

The genes are TRBV5-5 and TRBJ1-2, with 9 bases aligning to TRBD1. Per the germline V gene, CDR1 is SGHKS and CDR2 is YYEKEE (reference sequence). Trimming cost V 4 bases and J 4 bases; bases outside gene matches: 5. CDR3 length equals 14 residues. The CDR3 here is CASSPGTGIYGYTF. The CDR3 nucleotides are TGTGCCAGCAGCCCCGGGACAGGGATCTATGGCTACACCTTC.

This clone was observed a few times. The chain is built from TRBV5-1 and TRBJ2-3, with TRBD1 as a possible D gene (6 bases). Germline CDR1 is SGHRS and CDR2 is YFSETQ. The CDR3 runs to 13 residues. The germline V and J ends were trimmed by 5 bases and 1 base, with 8 bases remaining between them. This chain's CDR3 is CASSPGGTDTQYF. The DNA for the CDR3 is TGCGCCAGCAGTCCAGGGGGCACAGATACGCAGTATTTT.

In its sample, this clone was seen once. V and J are TRBV14 and TRBJ1-4; possible D gene TRBD1, 6 bases. The CDR3 is 13 residues long. The germline CDR1 and CDR2 sequences are SGHDN and FVKESK. Trimming left V 5 bases short and J 5 bases short, with 9 bases between. The CDR3 reads CASSRQANEKLFF. CDR3 bases: TGTGCCAGCAGCAGACAGGCGAATGAAAAACTGTTTTTT.

This chain joins TRBV10-1 and TRBJ2-5; TRBD1 might be the D (6 bases). The germline CDR1 and CDR2 sequences are WNHNN and SYGVQD (reference sequence). Trimming left V 0 bases short and J 5 bases short, with 13 bases between. The length of the CDR3 is 15 residues. The CDR3 sequence: CASSESQGRLETQYF. The DNA for the CDR3 is TGCGCCAGCAGTGAGTCGCAGGGGAGATTGGAGACCCAGTACTTC.

This clone was seen a few times. This chain uses TRBV5-1 with TRBJ2-2; TRBD2 agrees at 9 bases. V shed 6 bases and J 1 base; nucleotides not matched to a gene: 1. Germline V gives CDR1 SGHRS, CDR2 YFSETQ. The length of the CDR3 is 14 residues. The DNA for the CDR3 is TGCGCCAGCAAAGCGGGGGGGAACACCGGGGAGCTGTTTTTT. Amino acids: CASKAGGNTGELFF.

The V gene is TRBV6-4, the J gene TRBJ2-7; no reliable D call. This CDR3 is 9 amino acids long. Trimming stripped 7 bases from V and 7 bases from J, with 5 bases between. From germline, CDR1 is MRHNA and CDR2 SNTAGT. The CDR3, as DNA: TGTGCCAGCAACCGGGAGCAGTACTTC. Encoded protein: CASNREQYF.

A single count supports this clone. The J gene is TRBJ1-5, the V gene TRBV19, with no clear D. Germline assignment: CDR1 LNHDA and CDR2 SQIVND (reference sequence). The CDR3 is made up of 15 amino acids. V shed 3 bases and J shed 11 bases, with 20 bases lying between them. The CDR3 region has the DNA TGTGCCAGTAGTATGGGCGGGCAGGCGAGCAGAACCCAGCATTTT. Translating it yields CASSMGGQASRTQHF.

V and J are TRBV19 and TRBJ1-5; D might be TRBD1 (5 bases). Trimming shortened V by 6 bases and J by 5 bases, and 8 bases separated the two germline ends. The V gene's germline CDR1 is LNHDA and CDR2 SQIVND (reference sequence). The CDR3 consists of 12 residues. CDR3 protein: CASSTGDQPQHF. The CDR3 nucleotides are TGTGCCAGTAGCACGGGGGATCAGCCCCAGCATTTT.

This clone has just one count. This chain uses TRBV6-5 with TRBJ1-2, with TRBD1 matching over 8 bases. The CDR3 sequence is 16 residues long. Germline CDR1 is MNHEY and CDR2 is SVGAGI. After removal of 0 bases from V and 2 bases from J, the junction contained 5 bases not matched to a gene. The CDR3 bases are TGTGCCAGCAGTTACTCCGGACAGGGAGCGAACTATGGCTACACCTTC. As protein: CASSYSGQGANYGYTF.

V and J are TRBV7-8 and TRBJ2-7, with D perhaps TRBD1 (6 bases). CDR1 is SGHVS, CDR2 FQNEAQ, per germline. The CDR3 loop spans 13 amino acids. V dropped 0 bases and J dropped 7 bases, with 10 bases sitting between them. This CDR3 is CASSLAGRGEQYF. CDR3 bases: TGTGCCAGCAGCTTAGCGGGAAGGGGGGAGCAGTACTTC.